These 17 T cell receptor beta chains share one sample of origin, sequenced in a study of shared clonotypes between healthy human individuals. The repertoire was sequenced with immunoSEQ multiplex PCR; TCRdb's copy has only in-frame clones and lacks some. Among about 2.1 million clones listed, approximately 94% were seen once. Naive CD8 cells comprised CD45RO-negative, CCR7-positively selected cells, excluding terminally differentiated effector memory CD45RA+ cells. Sequencing was carried out using naive CD8+ T cells from PBMCs. These TCRs come from a man aged 18-30 years in good health. Some clones in this sample may be carry-over from other donors' samples.

In this sample, this clone turned up once. The chain is built from TRBV10-2 and TRBJ2-7; tentative D call: TRBD2 (5 bases). CDR3 length: 16 amino acids. V was cut by 0 bases and J by 0 bases, with 12 bases left in between. CDR1 is WSHSY and CDR2 is SAAADI in the germline V gene. The CDR3 sequence: CASSESLEGSSYEQYF. In nucleotides, the CDR3 is TGCGCCAGCAGTGAGTCGCTCGAGGGCAGCTCCTACGAGCAGTACTTC.

The V call is TRBV28, the J call TRBJ2-2, with D unclear. The length of the CDR3 is 14 residues. Trimming pared 2 bases from V and 7 bases from J, leaving 11 bases between. Germline CDR1 is MDHEN and CDR2 is SYDVKM. CDR3 sequence: CASSLQLGGGELFF. CDR3 nucleotides: TGTGCCAGCAGTTTACAATTGGGCGGCGGGGAGCTGTTTTTT.

The rearrangement links TRBV2 to TRBJ2-1; D may correspond to TRBD1 or TRBD2 (5 bases each). CDR3 length equals 13 residues. CDR1 and CDR2 (germline): SNHLY, FYNNEI. Trimming cost V 7 bases and J 8 bases, with 15 bases left between them. The CDR3 DNA follows: TGTGCCAGCACCCTACCCATGGGGGATGAGCAGTTCTTC. Encoded protein: CASTLPMGDEQFF.

This rearrangement joins TRBV6-4 to TRBJ1-2; D possibly corresponds to TRBD1 (6 bases). Trimming stripped 6 bases from V and 6 bases from J, with 23 bases between. CDR1 and CDR2 (germline): MRHNA, SNTAGT. The CDR3 loop spans 16 amino acids. The CDR3 DNA reads TGTGCCAGCAGGACGAGGGCAGGGGATCTAAAAGATGGCTACACCTTC. Translation: CASRTRAGDLKDGYTF.

The rearrangement joins TRBV11-2 to TRBJ1-2; 9 bases fit TRBD1. Germline CDR1 reads SGHAT; CDR2 reads FQNNGV. Losses at the gene ends were 1 base for V and 4 bases for J; bases not matched to a gene: 4. This CDR3 spans 15 amino acids. The CDR3 reads CASSLVTGGSYGYTF. DNA for the CDR3: TGTGCCAGCAGCTTAGTAACAGGGGGCAGCTATGGCTACACCTTC.

The V call is TRBV27, the J call TRBJ2-7; D remains ambiguous. CDR1 is MNHEY and CDR2 is SMNVEV in the germline V gene (reference sequence). This CDR3 is 16 amino acids long. Trimming pared 5 bases from V and 4 bases from J, leaving 21 bases between. The CDR3 region is CASSPNMGSRLYEQYF. CDR3 sequence (DNA): TGTGCCAGCAGTCCAAACATGGGGTCAAGGCTGTACGAGCAGTACTTC.

This sequence joins TRBV10-3 and TRBJ1-1; D possibly corresponds to TRBD1 (5 bases). Trimming left V 2 bases short and J 1 base short, with 8 bases between. CDR3 length: 14 amino acids. Germline V CDR1 and CDR2: ENHRY, SYGVKD. The chain's CDR3 is CAISEGGTNTEAFF. The CDR3 DNA is TGTGCCATCAGTGAGGGGGGAACGAACACTGAAGCTTTCTTT.

This clone occurred once. The rearrangement joins TRBV6-5 to TRBJ1-1; D may be TRBD1 (5 bases). Looked up from germline, CDR1 is MNHEY and CDR2 is SVGAGI. There are 13 residues in the CDR3. Trimming shortened V by 5 bases and J by 4 bases, and 11 bases separated the two germline ends. The CDR3, as DNA: TGTGCCAGCAGTGGGGGTTATTTCACTGAAGCTTTCTTT. Its translation is CASSGGYFTEAFF.

The chain has TRBV28 and TRBJ2-5; 7 bases agree with TRBD1. With V trimmed by 6 bases and J by 5 bases, 15 bases remained unmatched. This CDR3 is built from 16 residues. Germline V gives CDR1 MDHEN, CDR2 SYDVKM. DNA of the CDR3: TGTGCCAGCAGCCTTTCCGGGACAGCAGGACGGGAGACCCAGTACTTC. It encodes CASSLSGTAGRETQYF.

The V gene is TRBV27, the J gene TRBJ2-7; D is unresolved. In germline, CDR1 is MNHEY, CDR2 SMNVEV (reference sequence). The ends were cut back, 4 bases at V and 3 bases at J, with 16 bases in the middle. CDR3 length equals 15 residues. This CDR3 reads CASSSELGRSYEQYF. The CDR3 DNA reads TGTGCCAGCAGTTCAGAGTTAGGGCGGAGCTACGAGCAGTACTTC.

Of note for this clone: Other DNA sequences in this specimen translate into the identical CDR3. The V call is TRBV6-5, the J call TRBJ2-7, with TRBD2 as a possible D gene (6 bases). Germline V gene sequence: CDR1 MNHEY, CDR2 SVGAGI. The CDR3 has 13 residues. The V end lost 3 bases, the J end lost 4 bases, and 10 bases lay between the germline ends. DNA of the CDR3: TGTGCCAGCAGTTATTTGGAGGGTTACGAGCAGTACTTC. Its protein is CASSYLEGYEQYF.

The CDR3, as DNA: TGTGCCAGCAGCATTAGCGGAACTCCCGGTGGGGAGACCCAGTACTTC. It encodes CASSISGTPGGETQYF. The genes are TRBV9 and TRBJ2-5, with D tentatively TRBD2 (6 bases). With 4 bases removed from V and 5 bases from J, the gap between germline ends came to 21 bases. Germline-derived CDR1 and CDR2 are SGDLS and YYNGEE. The CDR3 contains 16 residues.

The chain joins TRBV7-8 to TRBJ2-1; no clear D gene. This CDR3 has 17 amino acids. V lost 4 bases and J lost 7, with 23 bases in between. Germline CDR1 is SGHVS and CDR2 is FQNEAQ. CDR3 sequence (DNA): TGTGCCAGCAGCTCCAATCACCGGGCTCCCAAAGGGAATGAGCAGTTCTTC. Translating it yields CASSSNHRAPKGNEQFF. Looking up the rest from reference TRBV7-8 and TRBJ2-1 gives the full variable domain: GAGVSQSPRYKVAKRGQDVALRCDPISGHVSLFWYQQALGQGPEFLTYFQNEAQLDKSGLPSDRFFAERPEGSVSTLKIQRTQQEDSAVYLCASSSNHRAPKGNEQFFGPGTRLTVL.

The gene calls are TRBV5-6 and TRBJ1-1; D not resolved. The V gene's germline CDR1 is SGHDT and CDR2 YYEEEE. V dropped 1 base and J dropped 1 base, with 8 bases sitting between them. The CDR3 covers 14 residues. The DNA for the CDR3 is TGTGCCAGCAGCTTGTACAGCGCGAACACTGAAGCTTTCTTT. As protein: CASSLYSANTEAFF.

The sample holds one count of this clone. The chain employs TRBV9 and TRBJ1-2; TRBD1 aligns across 10 bases. This CDR3 comprises 14 residues. With V trimmed by 4 bases and J by 8 bases, 8 bases remained unmatched. Germline CDR1 SGDLS, CDR2 YYNGEE. The CDR3 here is CASSLTTGGRGYTF. The CDR3 DNA follows: TGTGCCAGCAGCCTAACGACAGGGGGCCGCGGCTACACCTTC.

The chain combines TRBV27 with TRBJ2-7; D not certain. Germline values: CDR1 MNHEY, CDR2 SMNVEV (reference sequence). V shed 5 bases and J shed 2 bases, with 16 bases lying between them. The CDR3 consists of 15 residues. CDR3 coding DNA: TGTGCCAGCAGTGTCACCGGGCCCACAGCCTACGAGCAGTACTTC. This codes for CASSVTGPTAYEQYF.

The rearrangement links TRBV13 to TRBJ2-7, with unresolved D. The germline V gene encodes CDR1 PRHDT and CDR2 FYEKMQ (reference sequence). The CDR3 spans 15 residues. With 1 base removed from V and 6 bases from J, the gap between germline ends came to 16 bases. CDR3 in amino acids: CASSLEANNIGEQYF. The CDR3 DNA is TGTGCCAGCAGCTTAGAGGCGAATAACATCGGCGAGCAGTACTTC.